This T cell receptor (beta chain) is from a study of beta chain features in type 1 diabetes. The study, taken as a whole, reports: At VDJ recombination sites, type 1 diabetes patients had fewer insertions and more deleted nucleotides.

Expressed TCRB transcripts were sequenced after all isolated RNA was converted to cDNA. Assay: immunoSEQ multiplex PCR; the TCRdb copy retains only in-frame clones and omits some. Of about 320,000 clones listed, less than 15% are singletons. This clone was picked up a small number of times. The antigen is not known. CDR3 size: 14 residues. V lost 3 bases, J lost 4 bases, and 4 bases stayed unmatched. Germline lookup yields CDR1 SNHLY and CDR2 FYNNEI. The sequence was obtained from a man aged 25-45 years in good health. The chain employs TRBV2 and TRBJ2-5; 8 bases map to TRBD2. Sequenced input: central memory CD4+ T cells from blood. The CDR3 DNA is TGTGCCAGCAGTGAGGGGACTAGAAGAGAGACCCAGTACTTC. Residues: CASSEGTRRETQYF.